The source of this TCR beta chain is a study of T cells in Graves' hyperthyroidism and ophthalmopathy. Points from the study as a whole: Expanded thyroid clonotypes (above 0.001) were mostly also found in blood.

This clonotype appeared many times. Its specificity is not known. The TCR beta CDR3 regions underwent amplification using RNA transcripts as the source. A first-round RT-PCR of the TCR CDR3 used the HTBI primer set. In TCRdb, the multiplex PCR reads were re-called with MiXCR into one record per CDR3 protein. Counted here are about 420,000 distinct CDR3 sequences, 15% to 19% occurring once; the ten biggest clones make up around 7.3%. Uncontrolled infection, other autoimmune disease, pregnancy or lactation excluded patients. 9.5 to 10 ml fresh peripheral blood yielded the PBMCs. Between the trimmed V and J ends, which lost 1 base and 6 bases, there was a span of 13 bases. CDR3 length: 14 residues. CDR1 is SGHVS and CDR2 is FQNEAQ in the germline V gene.

Specimen: blood. The genes are TRBV7-8 and TRBJ2-7, with a tentative D call TRBD2 (5 bases). The clonotype was recovered from a woman under 30 with Graves' hyperthyroidism. This CDR3 reads CASSLEVPGSEQYF. In DNA form, the CDR3 reads TGTGCCAGCAGCTTAGAGGTTCCGGGATCCGAGCAGTACTTC.